This TCR beta chain was sequenced during a study of T cells in Graves' hyperthyroidism and ophthalmopathy. Study findings and constraints: Patients with ophthalmopathy were separated from those with stable hyperthyroidism by a 13 V-J model. The blood repertoire included most of the expanded thyroid clonotypes above 0.001.

Stable Graves' hyperthyroidism meant no ophthalmopathy progression within 18 months. Disease duration under 2 months; hyperthyroidism patients were aged 18 to 65. This clonotype appeared many times. The antigen is undetermined. The CDR3 runs 16 residues. The germline gives CDR1 SGDLS, CDR2 YYNGEE. Germline trimming cut 4 bases from V and 0 bases from J; bases unmatched to any gene: 6. TCR beta CDR3 regions were amplified from RNA transcripts. In the first-round RT-PCR of the TCR CDR3, the HTBI primer set was used. MiXCR was run by TCRdb on the multiplex PCR reads, yielding one entry per CDR3 protein. The table records around 480,000 distinct CDR3 sequences, 13% to 15% of them present only once.

Material: blood. This rearrangement joins TRBV9 to TRBJ2-3; 9 bases match TRBD2. This receptor was obtained from a woman aged 18-29 years with Graves' hyperthyroidism. The CDR3 region has the DNA TGTGCCAGCAGCCCAGAAGCGGGAGGAAGCACAGATACGCAGTATTTT. Amino acid sequence: CASSPEAGGSTDTQYF.